This entry lists 9 T cell receptor beta chains sequenced from one sample in a study of blood T cell repertoires in COVID-19. Sequencing used immunoSEQ multiplex PCR; TCRdb keeps in-frame clones, though not all of them. This sample carries about 220,000 clones, about 80% of them seen once, and the ten largest clones take about 1.3%. The sample taken for sequencing was PBMCs or T cells enriched from blood (not recorded which). The receptors come from a woman between 40 and 55 years old with acute COVID-19.

The chain couples TRBV2 to TRBJ1-6; 11 positions match TRBD1. The CDR3 loop spans 14 amino acids. The ends lost 4 bases at V and 7 bases at J; junction bases unmatched: 0. From germline, CDR1 is SNHLY and CDR2 FYNNEI. CDR3 coding DNA: TGTGCCAGCAGTGGGGACAGGGGGAATTCACCCCTCCACTTT. It codes for CASSGDRGNSPLHF.

The V call is TRBV27, the J call TRBJ2-3, with unresolved D. CDR3 length: 14 amino acids. Per the germline V gene, CDR1 is MNHEY and CDR2 is SMNVEV (reference sequence). Trimming removed 5 bases from V and 4 bases from J, with 13 bases in between. In DNA form, the CDR3 reads TGTGCCAGCAGTCCGCACCCCCGGTCAGATACGCAGTATTTT. Translated, it gives CASSPHPRSDTQYF.

The chain couples TRBV5-6 to TRBJ1-1; TRBD1 is a possible D gene (5 bases). The V and J ends lost 4 bases and 0 bases respectively, with 10 bases between them. The CDR3 covers 14 residues. The V gene's germline CDR1 is SGHDT and CDR2 YYEEEE. The CDR3 is CASSAGPLNTEAFF. The CDR3 DNA follows: TGTGCCAGCAGCGCGGGACCACTGAACACTGAAGCTTTCTTT.

On this clone: Different DNA sequences within this sample yield the same CDR3. V and J are TRBV5-1 and TRBJ2-3; 12 bases line up with TRBD2. Germline V gives CDR1 SGHRS, CDR2 YFSETQ. Trimming took 5 bases from V and 6 from J; bases not matched to a gene: 4. This CDR3 has 14 amino acids. CDR3 residues: CASRTGTSGDTQYF. The DNA for the CDR3 is TGCGCCAGCAGAACCGGGACTAGCGGGGATACGCAGTATTTT.

The gene calls are TRBV11-2 and TRBJ2-1; 16 nucleotides align to TRBD2. Germline V gives CDR1 SGHAT, CDR2 FQNNGV. Trimming cost V 5 bases and J 2 bases; bases outside gene matches: 3. CDR3 length equals 17 residues. The chain's CDR3 is CASSPGLAGGPYNEQFF. In DNA, the CDR3 is TGTGCCAGCAGCCCGGGACTAGCGGGAGGGCCCTACAATGAGCAGTTCTTC.

The chain is built from TRBV24-1 and TRBJ1-2; no firm D call. CDR3 size: 14 residues. Between the trimmed V and J ends, which lost 2 bases and 5 bases, there was a span of 11 bases. Per the germline V gene, CDR1 is KGHDR and CDR2 is SFDVKD. The CDR3 coding sequence is TGTGCCACCAGTGATTCGCGCAGGTTATATGGCTACACCTTC. Its translation: CATSDSRRLYGYTF.

This sequence joins TRBV28 and TRBJ1-2; 9 nucleotides align to TRBD1. The CDR3 contains 15 residues. Per the germline V gene, CDR1 is MDHEN and CDR2 is SYDVKM. V dropped 5 bases and J dropped 4; count of bases not matched to a gene: 8. The chain's CDR3 is CASSPPTGGSYGYTF. The CDR3, as DNA: TGTGCCAGCAGTCCCCCTACAGGGGGCAGCTATGGCTACACCTTC.

This clone appeared once. The V call is TRBV18, the J call TRBJ2-7, with 10 bases matching TRBD1. The CDR3 runs 15 residues. CDR1 and CDR2 from the germline V gene are KGHSH and LQKENI. Trimming removed 2 bases from V and 6 bases from J; junction bases left unmatched: 7. The CDR3 here is CASSPDGQGVGEQYF. In DNA, the CDR3 is TGTGCCAGCTCACCAGACGGACAGGGGGTCGGCGAGCAGTACTTC.

The rearrangement uses TRBV7-2 and TRBJ1-5; D is perhaps TRBD1 (6 bases). The CDR3 sequence is 15 residues long. Per the germline V gene, CDR1 is SGHTA and CDR2 is FQGNSA. Trimming removed 1 base from V and 2 bases from J, with 9 bases in between. This CDR3 reads CASSLEAGGNQPQHF. CDR3 in DNA: TGTGCCAGCAGCTTAGAAGCAGGGGGCAATCAGCCCCAGCATTTT.